Presented here are 9 T cell receptor beta chains from one specimen sequenced in a study of blood T cell repertoires in COVID-19. Clones were read by immunoSEQ multiplex PCR, and TCRdb kept only the in-frame ones, dropping some. The sample has around 40,000 clones; 87% are singletons. Sequencing was performed on peripheral blood. The receptors derive from a man aged 45-60 years with active or convalescent COVID-19.

V is TRBV4-1 and J is TRBJ2-5, with D possibly matching TRBD1 (6 bases). Trimming cost V 0 bases and J 0 bases, with 17 bases left between them. Germline V lookup: CDR1 MGHRA, CDR2 YSYEKL. This CDR3 region has 18 residues. In DNA form, the CDR3 reads TGCGCCAGCAGCCAAGATAACCCAGGGGAGCCATACCAAGAGACCCAGTACTTC. The encoded protein is CASSQDNPGEPYQETQYF.

The chain employs TRBV30 and TRBJ2-1, with 8 nucleotides matching TRBD1. Per germline, CDR1 GTSNPN and CDR2 SVGIG (reference sequence). Unmatched junction bases numbered 5, after V lost 3 bases and J lost 13 bases. CDR3 size: 11 residues. Written as DNA, the CDR3 is TGTGCCTGGAGCCTGACAGGGGTCCAGTTCTTC. Its translation: CAWSLTGVQFF.

The rearrangement links TRBV19 to TRBJ2-1, with no clear D. CDR3 length: 16 residues. V was cut by 3 bases and J by 8 bases, with 20 bases left in between. The germline gives CDR1 LNHDA, CDR2 SQIVND (reference sequence). CDR3 protein: CASSIRVSLVVHEQFF. Here the CDR3 DNA reads TGTGCCAGTAGTATTCGGGTGAGTCTAGTTGTCCATGAGCAGTTCTTC.

The J gene is TRBJ1-3, the V gene TRBV7-6, with D unclear. Germline CDR1 SGHVS, CDR2 FNYEAQ. The CDR3 consists of 14 residues. V lost 4 bases and J lost 0, with 7 bases in between. The CDR3 DNA reads TGTGCCAGCAGCTCCGTCGGCTCTGGAAACACCATATATTTT. Translated: CASSSVGSGNTIYF.

This chain connects TRBV19 to TRBJ1-2, with 9 bases fitting TRBD1. There are 17 residues in the CDR3. Trimming at V came to 2 bases and at J to 8 bases, leaving 15 bases not matched to a gene. Germline V gene lookup returns CDR1 LNHDA and CDR2 SQIVND (reference sequence). The DNA for the CDR3 is TGTGCCAGTAGTATAAGTCGCCTAACCGGGACAGGGAAAGGCTACACCTTC. It encodes CASSISRLTGTGKGYTF.

The gene calls are TRBV3-1 (or the pseudogene TRBV3-2) and TRBJ2-5, with 10 bases fitting TRBD1. Germline values: CDR1 LGHDT, CDR2 YNNKEL (reference sequence). This CDR3 region has 15 residues. Trimming took 4 bases from V and 6 from J; bases not matched to a gene: 8. CDR3 coding DNA: TGTGCCAGCAGCCCTCGGGACAGGGGTTTGAAGACCCAGTACTTC. This codes for CASSPRDRGLKTQYF.

This chain uses TRBV9 with TRBJ1-6; D is undetermined. Trimming took 0 bases from V and 10 from J, leaving 14 bases between them. The CDR3 covers 15 residues. The germline gives CDR1 SGDLS, CDR2 YYNGEE. The CDR3 DNA is TGTGCCAGCAGCGTAGCTGAGGGAAAAAGCTCACCCCTCCACTTT. Its translation: CASSVAEGKSSPLHF.

The genes are TRBV28 and TRBJ2-1, with no clear D. The CDR3 totals 14 residues. With 5 bases removed from V and 3 bases from J, the gap between germline ends came to 11 bases. Germline CDR1 MDHEN, CDR2 SYDVKM. The CDR3 DNA follows: TGTGCCAGCAGTCGCTCTCAGATCTACAATGAGCAGTTCTTC. Protein sequence: CASSRSQIYNEQFF.

The CDR3 nucleotides read TGTGCCAGCAGCACATTTGGACTAGCGGTTTACAATGAGCAGTTCTTC. The encoded protein is CASSTFGLAVYNEQFF. V gene TRBV7-3 combines with J gene TRBJ2-1; 10 bases agree with TRBD2. The CDR3 length is 16 residues. CDR1 and CDR2 from the germline V gene are SGHTA and FQGTGA. Trimming at V came to 5 bases and at J to 4 bases, leaving 8 bases not matched to a gene.